Below are 29 T cell receptor beta chains sequenced from a single sample in a study of neurological immune-mediated disorders. In TCRdb, the 5' RACE reads were re-called with MiXCR into one record per CDR3 protein. The sample shows more than 45,000 distinct CDR3 sequences, about 2.5% of them seen only once. The sequenced sample consisted of PBMCs. The receptors here all came from a man aged 45-65 years with multiple sclerosis.

This clonotype was detected ten times or more. For the CDR3, the DNA is TGTGCCAGCAGCTTAGGCGGGTTACCGGAGACCCAGTACTTC. Translation gives CASSLGGLPETQYF. The chain couples TRBV7-9 to TRBJ2-5; maybe TRBD2 (5 bases). CDR1 and CDR2 (germline): SEHNR, FQNEAQ (reference sequence). V lost 1 base and J lost 5, with 11 bases in between. The CDR3 runs to 14 residues.

This clonotype was seen ten or more times. The chain has TRBV20-1 and TRBJ1-2; D is perhaps TRBD1 (5 bases). The CDR3 sequence is 14 residues long. Germline lookup yields CDR1 DFQATT and CDR2 SNEGSKA (reference sequence). V lost 6 bases to trimming and J lost 3 bases, with 17 bases between them. CDR3 nucleotide sequence: TGCAGTGCAGGGAGAATAGACAGAGACTATGGCTACACCTTC. Translated: CSAGRIDRDYGYTF.

This clonotype has at least ten counts. Here the CDR3 DNA reads TGTGCCAGCAGTGAATGGACAGGGGATAATTCACCCCTCCACTTT. Protein: CASSEWTGDNSPLHF. J is TRBJ1-6 and V is TRBV25-1, with 9 bases fitting TRBD1. Germline loops: CDR1 MGHDK, CDR2 SYGVNS. V shed 1 base and J 5 bases; nucleotides not matched to a gene: 0. CDR3 length equals 15 residues.

This clonotype appeared many times. This rearrangement joins TRBV20-1 to TRBJ2-5; D may correspond to TRBD1 or TRBD2 (6 bases each). The germline V gene has CDR1 DFQATT and CDR2 SNEGSKA (reference sequence). This CDR3 region has 14 residues. The V end was cut by 5 bases, the J end by 1 base, with 14 bases between. The CDR3: CSAWDGGLQETQYF. The CDR3, as DNA: TGCAGTGCTTGGGACGGGGGCCTCCAAGAGACCCAGTACTTC.

This clonotype appeared many times. This rearrangement joins TRBV3-1 to TRBJ1-6, with no clear D. Germline CDR1 and CDR2: LGHDT and YNNKEL (reference sequence). The CDR3 is 14 amino acids. Trimming took 3 bases from V and 7 from J, leaving 10 bases between them. The CDR3 bases are TGTGCCAGCAGCCACGATGGCGTGAATTCACCCCTCCACTTT. It encodes CASSHDGVNSPLHF.

This clonotype was seen ten or more times. The chain joins TRBV30 to TRBJ1-2; D is ambiguous. CDR1 is GTSNPN and CDR2 is SVGIG in the germline V gene (reference sequence). The V gene lost 1 base and the J gene lost 4 bases, with 22 bases spanning the gap. This CDR3 is built from 17 residues. In DNA form, the CDR3 reads TGTGCCTGGAGTGACGGATCCGCGGGTAATCCGGTCTATGGCTACACCTTC. Its translation is CAWSDGSAGNPVYGYTF.

This clonotype occurred many times. V and J are TRBV28 and TRBJ1-5; D perhaps matches TRBD1 (5 bases). V gave up 6 bases and J gave up 6 bases, with 18 bases separating them. CDR1 and CDR2 (germline): MDHEN, SYDVKM. There are 15 residues in the CDR3. The DNA for the CDR3 is TGTGCCAGCAGCACCGGGACTCGCCCGGGTCAGCCCCAGCATTTT. Translated: CASSTGTRPGQPQHF.

This clonotype was counted ten times or more. V gene TRBV9 combines with J gene TRBJ1-6; no reliable D call. Looked up from germline, CDR1 is SGDLS and CDR2 is YYNGEE. V was clipped by 0 bases and J by 7 bases, with 5 bases between them. The CDR3 length is 13 residues. The CDR3 region has the DNA TGTGCCAGCAGCGTAGACTGGAATTCACCCCTCCACTTT. It codes for CASSVDWNSPLHF.

There are many counts of this clonotype. DNA for the CDR3: TGTGCCAGCAGCACCGCGGGGGCGGGGGCCGGAAAGACCCAGTACTTC. This codes for CASSTAGAGAGKTQYF. The chain links TRBV7-8 to TRBJ2-5; a weak D match, TRBD2 (7 bases). Trimming took off 5 bases at V and 6 bases at J, with 22 bases between the two ends. The V gene's germline CDR1 is SGHVS and CDR2 FQNEAQ. The CDR3 contains 16 residues. The variable domain in full, completed from reference TRBV7-8 and TRBJ2-5, reads GAGVSQSPRYKVAKRGQDVALRCDPISGHVSLFWYQQALGQGPEFLTYFQNEAQLDKSGLPSDRFFAERPEGSVSTLKIQRTQQEDSAVYLCASSTAGAGAGKTQYFGPGTRLLVL.

This clonotype was observed many times. The V gene is TRBV27, the J gene TRBJ2-6; no firm D call. This CDR3 contains 18 residues. Germline lookup yields CDR1 MNHEY and CDR2 SMNVEV (reference sequence). V dropped 0 bases and J dropped 0 bases, with 12 bases sitting between them. The CDR3 here is CASSLSGSTISGANVLTF. The CDR3 region has the DNA TGTGCCAGCAGTTTATCGGGGTCAACCATCTCTGGGGCCAACGTCCTGACTTTC.

This clonotype was recorded at least ten times. The rearrangement joins TRBV20-1 to TRBJ1-1, with a tentative D call TRBD1 (6 bases). With 5 bases removed from V and 6 bases from J, the gap between germline ends came to 13 bases. The CDR3 is made up of 12 amino acids. Germline CDR1 reads DFQATT; CDR2 reads SNEGSKA (reference sequence). CDR3 DNA sequence: TGCAGTGCTCCTAAGGGGGGCGCTGAAGCTTTCTTT. It specifies CSAPKGGAEAFF.

A note on this clonotype: It may be a read error: a sequence one base away is much more abundant. The chain has TRBV12-3 or TRBV12-4 and TRBJ1-1; no clear D gene. The CDR3 runs 14 residues. V lost 2 bases and J 6 bases, leaving 13 bases between the germline ends. CDR3 in DNA: TGTGCCAGCAGTTTAAGGAACTTAGCCGCTGAAGCTTTCTTT. Translating it yields CASSLRNLAAEAFF.

At least ten counts were recorded for this clonotype. The chain joins TRBV29-1 to TRBJ1-2, with D possibly being TRBD1 (5 bases). Germline lookup yields CDR1 SQVTM and CDR2 ANQGSEA. Trimming shortened V by 3 bases and J by 5 bases, and 13 bases separated the two germline ends. This CDR3 contains 13 residues. The CDR3 region has the DNA TGCAGCGTTGAGGGGGGTAGGAGGTATGGCTACACCTTC. Translated: CSVEGGRRYGYTF. Variable domain in full (rest from reference TRBV29-1 and TRBJ1-2): SAVISQKPSRDICQRGTSLTIQCQVDSQVTMMFWYRQQPGQSLTLIATANQGSEATYESGFVIDKFPISRPNLTFSTLTVSNMSPEDSSIYLCSVEGGRRYGYTFGSGTRLTVV.

This clonotype was recorded many times. V usage is TRBV28 and J usage is TRBJ2-7; D is possibly TRBD2 (6 bases). The CDR3 has 13 residues. V was clipped by 6 bases and J by 4 bases, with 13 bases between them. Per germline, CDR1 MDHEN and CDR2 SYDVKM. This CDR3 reads CASRFGREYEQYF. CDR3 DNA: TGTGCCAGCAGATTCGGACGGGAGTACGAGCAGTACTTC.

This clonotype was recorded many times. This chain links TRBV29-1 with TRBJ2-5; D not certain. Germline V gene data show CDR1 as SQVTM and CDR2 as ANQGSEA. The V gene lost 2 bases and the J gene lost 6 bases, with 10 bases spanning the gap. The CDR3 has 12 amino acids. The CDR3 sequence: CSVERPDKTQYF. The CDR3 coding sequence is TGCAGCGTTGAAAGGCCAGATAAGACCCAGTACTTC.

The V call is TRBV7-6, the J call TRBJ2-3; D possibly corresponds to TRBD2 (5 bases). CDR3 length: 15 residues. V was trimmed by 1 base and J by 6 bases, leaving 14 bases between them. CDR1 is SGHVS, CDR2 FNYEAQ, per germline. The CDR3 DNA reads TGTGCCAGCAGCTTAGGTTTCACGGGAAGGGATACGCAGTATTTT. It specifies CASSLGFTGRDTQYF.

In this sample, this clonotype turned up many times. This chain links TRBV27 with TRBJ2-1, with 13 positions matching TRBD2. The CDR3 runs 15 residues. After removal of 6 bases from V and 2 bases from J, the junction contained 1 base not matched to a gene. CDR1 is MNHEY, CDR2 SMNVEV, per germline (reference sequence). The CDR3 nucleotides are TGTGCCAGCAGACTAGCGGGGGGGCCCTACAATGAGCAGTTCTTC. Its translation is CASRLAGGPYNEQFF.

This clonotype was recorded at least ten times. V and J are TRBV6-5 and TRBJ2-2; D is undetermined. The CDR3 totals 15 residues. Germline-derived CDR1 and CDR2 are MNHEY and SVGAGI. Trimming took off 0 bases at V and 0 bases at J, with 5 bases between the two ends. The CDR3 DNA is TGTGCCAGCAGTTACTCCCAGGCGAACACCGGGGAGCTGTTTTTT. It specifies CASSYSQANTGELFF.

This clonotype was detected ten times or more. As DNA, the CDR3 is TGCGCCAGCAGCTTGGGACAGTACAATGAGCAGTTCTTC. Protein product: CASSLGQYNEQFF. This chain links TRBV5-1 with TRBJ2-1, with D tentatively TRBD1 (5 bases). Trimming removed 0 bases at V and 4 bases at J, with 5 bases between. The CDR3 is 13 residues long. Germline lookup yields CDR1 SGHRS and CDR2 YFSETQ. Supplemented by reference TRBV5-1 and TRBJ2-1, the full variable domain reads KAGVTQTPRYLIKTRGQQVTLSCSPISGHRSVSWYQQTPGQGLQFLFEYFSETQRNKGNFPGRFSGRQFSNSRSEMNVSTLELGDSALYLCASSLGQYNEQFFGPGTRLTVL.

This clonotype was counted at least ten times. The chain carries TRBV7-2 and TRBJ1-1; 8 nucleotides line up with TRBD1. The CDR3 is made up of 15 amino acids. The junction had 7 bases not matched to a gene; V was cut back by 3 bases and J by 4 bases. Germline V gene data show CDR1 as SGHTA and CDR2 as FQGNSA. The CDR3 region has the DNA TGTGCCAGCAGCTTGACTCGGGACAGGAGCACTGAAGCTTTCTTT. Translating gives CASSLTRDRSTEAFF.

This clonotype has a count of ten or more. This chain uses TRBV6-6 with TRBJ2-2, with D hard to call. The CDR3 covers 13 residues. Per germline, CDR1 MNHNY and CDR2 SVGAGI (reference sequence). V lost 6 bases and J lost 1, with 6 bases in between. CDR3 region: CASRQLNTGELFF. The CDR3 DNA reads TGTGCCAGCAGACAGCTGAACACCGGGGAGCTGTTTTTT.

This clonotype was counted ten times or more. V usage is TRBV20-1 and J usage is TRBJ1-1, with D possibly being TRBD1 (6 bases). The germline gives CDR1 DFQATT, CDR2 SNEGSKA (reference sequence). There are 14 residues in the CDR3. V was shortened by 4 bases and J by 1 base, with 13 bases between the two germline ends. CDR3 in DNA: TGCAGTGCTACCTGGGGGGGCCCGAACACTGAAGCTTTCTTT. This sequence encodes CSATWGGPNTEAFF.

This clonotype was observed at least ten times. This chain joins TRBV7-2 and TRBJ1-5; possibly TRBD1 for D (5 bases). This CDR3 is 16 amino acids long. V lost 0 bases and J 6 bases, leaving 15 bases between the germline ends. From germline, CDR1 is SGHTA and CDR2 FQGNSA. Here the CDR3 DNA reads TGTGCCAGCAGCTTAGCCCCCGGGGGTCTGGTTCAGCCCCAGCATTTT. It encodes CASSLAPGGLVQPQHF.

Ten or more counts support this clonotype. The J gene is TRBJ1-1, the V gene TRBV10-3; possibly TRBD1 for D (5 bases). V was cut by 5 bases and J by 1 base, with 17 bases left in between. Germline assignment: CDR1 ENHRY and CDR2 SYGVKD. The CDR3 length is 16 residues. CDR3 DNA sequence: TGTGCCATCAGTCTGACCGGGACCGGATCGAACACTGAAGCTTTCTTT. Its protein is CAISLTGTGSNTEAFF.

This clonotype showed up many times. The chain uses TRBV2 and TRBJ1-5, with 7 bases aligning to TRBD1. V lost 7 bases, J lost 5 bases, and 11 bases stayed unmatched. The CDR3 length is 15 residues. In germline, CDR1 is SNHLY, CDR2 FYNNEI. CDR3 in amino acids: CASTQGAGGHQPQHF. DNA for the CDR3: TGTGCCAGCACTCAAGGGGCAGGGGGACATCAGCCCCAGCATTTT.

This clonotype was counted ten times or more. The genes are TRBV7-2 and TRBJ2-7, with a possible D match to TRBD2 (5 bases). The V and J ends lost 5 bases and 5 bases respectively, with 16 bases between them. Germline V lookup: CDR1 SGHTA, CDR2 FQGNSA. There are 14 residues in the CDR3. The CDR3 nucleotides read TGTGCCAGCAGCCCGCCTGAGGGAATCCACGAGCAGTACTTC. Its protein product is CASSPPEGIHEQYF.

This clonotype was observed many times. V gene TRBV5-1 combines with J gene TRBJ2-7; perhaps TRBD2 as D (6 bases). The CDR3 contains 16 residues. Germline CDR1 is SGHRS and CDR2 is YFSETQ. V dropped 0 bases and J dropped 4 bases, with 17 bases sitting between them. The CDR3 protein is CASSLEVGGKGYEQYF. As DNA, the CDR3 is TGCGCCAGCAGCTTGGAAGTGGGGGGAAAGGGATACGAGCAGTACTTC.

The table lists this clonotype with many counts. The V gene is TRBV5-1, the J gene TRBJ2-1; 7 nucleotides match TRBD2. Germline CDR1 is SGHRS and CDR2 is YFSETQ. The CDR3 consists of 15 residues. Trimming cost V 5 bases and J 5 bases; bases outside gene matches: 10. The CDR3 loop is CASRTGLAANNEQFF. CDR3 nucleotide sequence: TGCGCCAGCAGGACTGGCCTAGCGGCAAACAATGAGCAGTTCTTC.

This clonotype was observed at least ten times. V gene TRBV20-1 combines with J gene TRBJ2-4; D possibly uses TRBD1 or TRBD2 (6 bases each). The CDR3 contains 11 residues. Germline CDR1 is DFQATT and CDR2 is SNEGSKA (reference sequence). V was shortened by 3 bases and J by 12 bases, with 12 bases between the two germline ends. The CDR3 loop reads CSASTGANQYF. DNA of the CDR3: TGCAGTGCTAGTACGGGGGCTAATCAGTACTTC.